Listed below are T cell receptor beta chains from one sample, sequenced in a study of T cell responses to AZD1222 COVID-19 vaccine. Sequencing used immunoSEQ multiplex PCR; TCRdb keeps in-frame clones, though not all of them. The sample includes approximately 170,000 clones, 85% to 95% of them seen just once. Sequenced material: peripheral blood, taken on day 0 of AZD1222 vaccination. These receptors were obtained from an adult in good health. Both conserved end residues are trimmed from each CDR3.

cdr3_length j_call v_call cdr3_aa
11 TRBJ2-1 TRBV2 ASLEGTYNEQF
9 TRBJ1-1 TRBV29-1 SGQENTEAF
15 TRBJ2-1 TRBV11-2 ASSSTRGRSSYNEQF
15 TRBJ2-3 TRBV7-9 ASSLARAGGRTDTQY
9 TRBJ2-2 TRBV6-6 ASRFTGELF
13 TRBJ1-1 TRBV4-1 ASSQNRGMNTEAF
13 TRBJ1-2 TRBV14 ASSHPGIGQRGYT
12 TRBJ1-5 TRBV18 ASSPGTVNQPQH
12 TRBJ1-4 TRBV5-1 ASSLLGMGEKLF
12 TRBJ1-5 TRBV6-5 ASRGLRPNQPQH
9 TRBJ2-1 TRBV20-1 SDLKNNEQF
16 TRBJ2-1 TRBV21-1 ASSNPSGRSTSYNEQF
13 TRBJ1-1 TRBV19 ASRDRIFMNTEAF
13 TRBJ1-1 TRBV27 ASLGSRGGNTEAF
12 TRBJ1-5 TRBV7-9 ASSLAGGDQPQH
14 TRBJ1-3 TRBV2 ASSATGQNSGNTIY
13 TRBJ1-3 TRBV6-5 ASSHDGQGGNTIY
11 TRBJ1-5 TRBV6-6 ASMQEGNQPQH
9 TRBJ1-2 TRBV28 ASSLATRKT
13 TRBJ1-4 TRBV6-5 ASSPTGHRREKLF
12 TRBJ1-2 TRBV3-1/TRBV3-2 ASSQLTGKYGYT
11 TRBJ1-1 TRBV7-9 ASSRGGLTEAF
10 TRBJ1-2 TRBV29-1 SAGRGDYGYT
11 TRBJ2-1 TRBV24-1 ATRENDDNEQF
13 TRBJ1-5 TRBV27 ASSPRTGNNQPQH
12 TRBJ1-1 TRBV5-1 ASSWTGVNTEAF
14 TRBJ1-5 TRBV6-2/TRBV6-3 ASSSPWYSSNQPQH
14 TRBJ1-3 TRBV5-1 ASSFRTGVQGNTIY
13 TRBJ2-7 TRBV6-6 ASSYATGSSYEQY
11 TRBJ1-2 TRBV11-3 ASSLVLGGGYT
13 TRBJ1-1 TRBV18 ASSQAVRENTEAF
11 TRBJ1-1 TRBV18 ASSPGEDTEAF
13 TRBJ2-2 TRBV6-2/TRBV6-3 ASSFRTGNTGELF
13 TRBJ1-3 TRBV5-1 ASSPGHATGNTIY
12 TRBJ1-2 TRBV3-1/TRBV3-2 ASSFGQGADGYT
13 TRBJ2-7 TRBV11-2 ASSLASGRGGEQY
10 TRBJ1-3 TRBV6-5 ASRSSGNTIY
15 TRBJ2-1 TRBV7-9 ASSPLILRDSYNEQF
9 TRBJ1-1 TRBV12-3/TRBV12-4 ASSPGTEAF
13 TRBJ2-3 TRBV6-4 ASSDGTSDTDTQY
13 TRBJ2-3 TRBV6-6 ASRHREDRADTQY